This T cell receptor (beta chain) was recorded in a study of T cell responses to AZD1222 COVID-19 vaccine. Germline-derived CDR1 and CDR2 are SGHTA and FQGTGA. The length of the CDR3 is 15 residues. With V trimmed by 5 bases and J by 5 bases, 11 bases remained unmatched. Data came from immunoSEQ multiplex PCR; TCRdb stores just in-frame clones and leaves some out. The sample lists around 130,000 clones; approximately 85% were seen once. The sequences come from peripheral blood, collected on day 0 of AZD1222 vaccination. V gene TRBV7-3 combines with J gene TRBJ1-1; 7 bases are shared with TRBD1. The source of this sequence is an adult in good health. The CDR3 bases are TGTGCCAGCAGCCCTCAGACAGGGCCTGGTACTGAAGCTTTCTTT. Translating gives CASSPQTGPGTEAFF.